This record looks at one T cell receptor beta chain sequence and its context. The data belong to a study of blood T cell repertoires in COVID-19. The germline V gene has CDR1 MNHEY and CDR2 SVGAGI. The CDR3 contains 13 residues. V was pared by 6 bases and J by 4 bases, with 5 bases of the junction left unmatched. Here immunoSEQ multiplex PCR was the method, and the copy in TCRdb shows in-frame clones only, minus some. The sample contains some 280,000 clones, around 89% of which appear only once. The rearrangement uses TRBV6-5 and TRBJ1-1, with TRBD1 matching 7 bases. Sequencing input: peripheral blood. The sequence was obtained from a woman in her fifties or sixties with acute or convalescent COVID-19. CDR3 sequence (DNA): TGTGCCAGCAGAGACAGGGCCATCACTGAAGCTTTCTTT. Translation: CASRDRAITEAFF.